Listed here is a single T cell receptor beta chain. The antigen this receptor binds is unknown. One base away there is no much larger clone; base qualities are not given. Via the germline V gene, CDR1 is MNHEY and CDR2 SVGAGI. Measured from the cysteine to the phenylalanine, the CDR3 is 15 residues long. Just the 45-base CDR3 DNA is kept, in frame starting at base 1. Trimming accounts for 8 bases at V and 4 bases at J, while the number of junction bases matched to no gene is 11. The sample comes from a study of T cell responses to AZD1222 COVID-19 vaccine (dated by TCRdb to about 2021). General notes on the study: AZD1222 recipients with second doses at about 4 weeks or about 12 weeks were pooled, because spike-specific TCR depth and breadth did not differ between schedules. A total of about 230 trial participants underwent TCR sequencing, of whom some 210 received two doses of AZD1222 and some 26 received two doses of the MenACWY control vaccine. Trial participants were enrolled by age into 18-55, 56-69 and 70-plus year subgroups, with approximately 150, 30 and 60 TCR-sequenced participants respectively. Beyond this particular receptor, the publication reports: The 56-69-year group was small, and its depth increase did not reach significance, likely because of low power. A significant rise in spike-specific TCR breadth and depth was observed after two AZD1222 doses relative to day 0 and relative to MenACWY recipients. Nearly half of unique spike-specific TCRs reportedly recognized epitopes outside regions mutated in the B.1.351 and B.1.1.7 variants. Most participants were white British and females outnumbered males, and the authors suggested that clonal diversity may have been underestimated. No day 14 peak-response samples were available, so repertoires were characterized only after the peak T cell response. Conclusions about previously exposed vaccinees were limited because only a handful of AZD1222 recipients were SARS-CoV-2 seropositive at baseline. CD4 TCRs associated with the vaccine covered the entire spike protein, and the dominant responses were in regions 160-218 and 743-854.

The CDR3 regions of human TCRbeta chains were analyzed by immunosequencing. As for the authors' bioinformatics: TCRs in the repertoires were matched against a reference library of SARS-CoV-2-specific TCRs that had been generated with the MIRA antigen-specificity platform. Breadth meant the fraction of unique TCRs that were SARS-CoV-2-associated, whereas depth meant the fraction of total T cells that were SARS-CoV-2-associated. Using the MIRA data, each spike-specific TCR was assigned both to the spike region to which the TCR was reactive and to a CD4 or CD8 class. Log10-transformed breadth and depth values were compared by one-way ANOVA with Sidak's multiple comparisons tests. This is the immuneACCESS table as TCRdb keeps it, with only in-frame sequences that have V and J called. A part of the clones is gone; compared with another copy, unresolved V genes explain less than half, and the rest is unexplained. V and J calls plus clone size are reproduced from that table; the DNA served to infer D and trimming. The table for this sample lists 130,000 or so clones; approximately 88% of them were counted only once. Of the sample, 2.9% falls within the top ten clones.

The intended sense of this specimen's time point label: baseline before first vaccination. Vaccinee samples came from UK trials COV001 and COV002, including a single-blind randomized controlled phase 2/3 trial of AZD1222 (ChAdOx1 nCoV-19) in healthy adults. For TCRbeta chain sequencing, PBMC samples from trial participants were taken at day 0 and at day 28 after the second dose. The chain couples TRBV6-5 to TRBJ1-5, with 7 junctional bases fitting TRBD1. The receptor was isolated from an adult in good health. The specimen was peripheral blood, collected on day 0 of AZD1222 vaccination. In nucleotides, the sequence is TGTGCCAGCCGGAGGGAGCCAGGGGGAAATCAGCCCCAGCATTTT. Translated, this gives CASRREPGGNQPQHF.